A single sample gave rise to the 2 T cell receptor beta chains below, sequenced in a study of shared clonotypes between healthy human individuals. Sequencing was performed with immunoSEQ multiplex PCR; in TCRdb, only in-frame clones are kept and a portion is missing. The repertoire holds some 1,400,000 clones, with around 95% as singletons. Sequenced material: naive CD4+ T cells sorted from blood. Specified subset: CD45RA+ positively selected. Receptors originate from a man aged 25-45 years in good health.

The V call is TRBV4-2, the J call TRBJ2-5; no reliable D call. The CDR3 runs to 14 residues. CDR1 and CDR2 (germline): LGHNA, YNFKEQ. Trimming left V 0 bases short and J 4 bases short, with 9 bases between. This CDR3 is CASSQEWTGETQYF. The CDR3 nucleotides are TGTGCCAGCAGCCAAGAGTGGACCGGAGAGACCCAGTACTTC.

The V and J genes are TRBV5-4 and TRBJ1-1; 8 nucleotides line up with TRBD1. This CDR3 has 15 amino acids. V was pared by 2 bases and J by 1 base, with 4 bases of the junction left unmatched. Germline values: CDR1 SGHNT, CDR2 YYREEE (reference sequence). The CDR3 nucleotides are TGTGCCAGCAGCTTTAGACAGGGGTCGAACACTGAAGCTTTCTTT. Translated: CASSFRQGSNTEAFF.